The present T cell receptor beta chain was sequenced within a study of blood T cell repertoires in COVID-19. Study summary: Spain, Italy and the United States supplied samples that represented acute and convalescent COVID-19.

TCRdb's table, derived via immunoSEQ multiplex PCR, lists solely in-frame clones and lacks some. The table lists 200,000 to 250,000 clones, about 84% of them singletons. The germline V and J ends were trimmed by 4 bases and 2 bases, with 11 bases remaining between them. From germline, CDR1 is SEHNR and CDR2 FQNEAQ (reference sequence). The CDR3 has 14 amino acids. The TCR originated in a man older than 75 with acute or convalescent COVID-19. Sequencing was performed on peripheral blood. This sequence joins TRBV7-9 and TRBJ1-1, with D unclear. The CDR3 DNA reads TGTGCCAGCAGCTCTAAGATCCCTAACACTGAAGCTTTCTTT. Its protein is CASSSKIPNTEAFF.